The T cell receptor (beta chain) under discussion was sequenced for a study of T cell responses to AZD1222 COVID-19 vaccine. Study-wide context: Analyses pooled second doses at about 4 or about 12 weeks.

As regards this clone: What it recognizes is unknown.

Germline CDR1 reads MNHEY; CDR2 reads SMNVEV (reference sequence). The CDR3 has 16 residues. Trimming removed 4 bases at V and 6 bases at J, with 20 bases between. Overall study results and limits: Spike-wide vaccine-associated CD4 TCRs dominated at 160-218 and 743-854. Vaccination with two AZD1222 doses was followed by a rise in Spike-specific TCR breadth and depth. Most donors were white British, females outnumbered males, and clonal diversity was possibly underestimated.

Sequencing was performed with immunoSEQ multiplex PCR; in TCRdb, only in-frame clones are kept and a portion is missing. The sample shows some 150,000 clones, approximately 91% of them seen only once. This sequence was found in an adult in good health. This sample comprised peripheral blood, obtained on day 0 of AZD1222 vaccination. V and J are TRBV27 and TRBJ2-3, with D possibly matching TRBD1 (5 bases). As DNA, the CDR3 is TGTGCCAGCAGTTCCCTACAGGACAACTCGGCGGATACGCAGTATTTT. Its translation is CASSSLQDNSADTQYF.